This TCR beta chain appears in the sequencing data of a study of T cell responses to AZD1222 COVID-19 vaccine. Across the study: Pooling covered second doses at about 4 or about 12 weeks. Study-level results: The peak T cell response came first, and repertoires were sampled only after it.

Produced via immunoSEQ multiplex PCR; TCRdb's table is partial and in-frame only. The table records 60,000 to 80,000 clones, 85% of them present only once. The CDR3 has 15 amino acids. The germline CDR1 and CDR2 sequences are SGDLS and YYNGEE. Trimming cost V 0 bases and J 5 bases, with 15 bases left between them. As regards this clone: Its cognate antigen is unknown.

The receptor was derived from an adult in good health. The V gene is TRBV9, the J gene TRBJ2-7; D tentatively fits TRBD1 or TRBD2 (5 bases each). The sample here was peripheral blood, taken on day 0 of AZD1222 vaccination. The CDR3 spells CASSVDLGVRNEQYF. The CDR3 nucleotides are TGTGCCAGCAGCGTAGATCTGGGGGTCAGGAACGAGCAGTACTTC.